Below, one T cell receptor (beta chain) is given with its context. Antigen: not known. This specimen comes from a study of shared clonotypes between healthy human individuals. Findings and caveats of the study: Naive CD4 clonotypes were shared across a few donors at roughly 5.5%.

This CDR3 region has 15 residues. The germline V and J ends were trimmed by 0 bases and 8 bases, with 13 bases remaining between them. The germline CDR1 and CDR2 sequences are MNHEY and SVGAGI. Repertoires were generated with immunoSEQ multiplex PCR, while TCRdb's copy carries only in-frame clones and drops some. The sample lists almost 750,000 clones; over 55% were seen once. This clonotype was obtained from a woman in her twenties or thirties in good health. The sample was memory CD4+ T cells sorted from blood. Indicated subset: CD45RA-negative fraction. The V call is TRBV6-5, the J call TRBJ1-4; weak D call: TRBD1 (5 bases). The CDR3 DNA reads as TGTGCCAGCAGTTACTCTTTACAGGAGAGGGAAAAACTGTTTTTT. It specifies CASSYSLQEREKLFF.